One and the same sample provided the 27 T cell receptor beta chains below, sequenced in a study of blood T cells in healthy people across ages (dated by TCRdb to the mid-2010s). Library generation was performed with 5' RACE. Sequencer: Illumina HiSeq 2500. The second PCR ran for roughly 6 to 11 cycles and used a J-beta primer mix along with a sample-barcoded 5' primer. The public sequencing data were trimmed at Q25 with fastp and processed into clonotypes with MiXCR by TCRdb, which kept only in-frame beta chains. Each CDR3 protein gets just one entry, which takes the most common genes and DNA from the rows behind it. This sample gives hundreds of thousands of distinct CDR3 sequences in total; 58% of them show up just once. The ten largest make up about 20% of the sample. Material for sequencing was blood. Every receptor here comes from a man aged 25 to 40 in good health.

The chain employs TRBV7-2 and TRBJ2-1, with TRBD2 matching over 13 bases. Trimming removed 2 bases from V and 9 bases from J; junction bases left unmatched: 4. The CDR3 is 15 amino acids. The germline V gene has CDR1 SGHTA and CDR2 FQGNSA. As DNA, the CDR3 is TGTGCCAGCAGCTTAACTAGCGGGGGGGCAAGTGAGCAGTTCTTC. It encodes CASSLTSGGASEQFF.

J is TRBJ1-2 and V is TRBV10-3; no reliable D call. CDR3 size: 11 residues. The V end was cut by 7 bases, the J end by 5 bases, with 8 bases between. The germline V gene has CDR1 ENHRY and CDR2 SYGVKD. The CDR3 DNA sequence: TGTGCCATCATGTCTACTTATGGCTACACCTTC. It specifies CAIMSTYGYTF.

A few counts support this clonotype. V gene TRBV5-5 combines with J gene TRBJ1-2; 8 bases line up with TRBD1. The ends lost 4 bases at V and 8 bases at J; junction bases unmatched: 16. The CDR3 is made up of 16 amino acids. Germline CDR1 reads SGHKS; CDR2 reads YYEKEE (reference sequence). In DNA, the CDR3 is TGTGCCAGCAGCGCGACGATGACAGGGGACGTTAAAGGCTACACCTTC. It yields the protein CASSATMTGDVKGYTF.

This chain links TRBV6-4 with TRBJ2-1; D call uncertain. The CDR3 is 15 amino acids. Trimming took 4 bases from V and 0 from J, leaving 10 bases between them. CDR1 is MRHNA, CDR2 SNTAGT, per germline. The CDR3 reads CASSAGEASYNEQFF. CDR3 in DNA: TGTGCCAGCAGTGCTGGGGAAGCCTCCTACAATGAGCAGTTCTTC.

The gene calls are TRBV29-1 and TRBJ2-5; 11 bases are shared with TRBD1. V gave up 4 bases and J gave up 5 bases; unmatched junction bases: 15. Germline CDR1 is SQVTM and CDR2 is ANQGSEA. The CDR3 is 17 residues long. DNA of the CDR3: TGCAGCGTTGGAATGACACTCGGACAGGGGGCGTCGGAGACCCAGTACTTC. Translated, it gives CSVGMTLGQGASETQYF.

This clonotype was recorded a few times. The V call is TRBV3-1, the J call TRBJ2-7, with no clear D. Looked up from germline, CDR1 is LGHDT and CDR2 is YNNKEL (reference sequence). This CDR3 has 16 amino acids. V was pared by 0 bases and J by 1 base, with 13 bases between. The CDR3 DNA reads TGTGCCAGCAGCCAAGAGGGCGGCGCCAAATCCTACGAGCAGTACTTC. Translating it yields CASSQEGGAKSYEQYF.

This chain connects TRBV20-1 to TRBJ2-1, with 8 positions matching TRBD1. The CDR3 loop spans 15 amino acids. V gave up 0 bases and J gave up 8 bases; unmatched junction bases: 9. Germline CDR1 and CDR2: DFQATT and SNEGSKA (reference sequence). The CDR3 DNA is TGCAGTGCTAGAGATGGGAGCCAGGGGGCGGATGAGCAGTTCTTC. Its translation: CSARDGSQGADEQFF.

V and J are TRBV6-1 and TRBJ2-5; no clear D gene. CDR3 length equals 15 residues. Trimming removed 2 bases from V and 2 bases from J, with 12 bases in between. From germline, CDR1 is MNHNS and CDR2 SASEGT. The chain's CDR3 is CASSELAIGQETQYF. CDR3 in DNA: TGTGCCAGCAGTGAACTCGCAATCGGACAAGAGACCCAGTACTTC.

The rearrangement uses TRBV11-3 and TRBJ2-7; possible D gene TRBD2, 6 bases. Germline values: CDR1 SGHNT, CDR2 YENEEA. This CDR3 spans 17 amino acids. The ends were cut back, 5 bases at V and 3 bases at J, with 23 bases in the middle. The CDR3 sequence is CASSPGQGRERDYEQYF. As DNA, the CDR3 is TGTGCCAGCAGCCCAGGGCAAGGACGGGAGCGCGACTACGAGCAGTACTTC.

The chain carries TRBV7-9 and TRBJ2-1; D uncertain. This CDR3 region has 14 residues. V lost 3 bases, J lost 4 bases, and 10 bases lay in between. Germline lookup yields CDR1 SEHNR and CDR2 FQNEAQ (reference sequence). CDR3 in DNA: TGTGCCAGCAGCTTTGATGGACGGTACAATGAGCAGTTCTTC. This sequence encodes CASSFDGRYNEQFF.

Written as DNA, the CDR3 is TGTGCCAGCAGCTTAGAGGCCAGGGATACGCAGTATTTT. Translation gives CASSLEARDTQYF. The chain employs TRBV7-2 and TRBJ2-3; D is unresolved. Trimming took off 1 base at V and 6 bases at J, with 8 bases between the two ends. Germline CDR1 is SGHTA and CDR2 is FQGNSA. This CDR3 contains 13 residues.

The V and J genes are TRBV20-1 and TRBJ1-2, with unresolved D. The CDR3 is 16 amino acids. The germline V and J ends were trimmed by 0 bases and 8 bases, with 22 bases remaining between them. Germline assignment: CDR1 DFQATT and CDR2 SNEGSKA (reference sequence). CDR3 loop: CSARDSTDLVVRGYTF. The CDR3, as DNA: TGCAGTGCTAGAGATTCTACAGACTTGGTGGTCCGGGGCTACACCTTC.

In this sample, this clonotype turned up once. The chain is built from TRBV6-1 and TRBJ2-1, with D possibly matching TRBD1 (6 bases). The ends were cut back, 6 bases at V and 4 bases at J, with 13 bases in the middle. The CDR3 runs to 14 residues. Germline V gene data show CDR1 as MNHNS and CDR2 as SASEGT. The CDR3: CASRKLGQYNEQFF. CDR3 coding DNA: TGTGCCAGCAGGAAGCTCGGACAGTACAATGAGCAGTTCTTC.

J is TRBJ1-5 and V is TRBV5-6; tentative D call: TRBD1 (5 bases). The CDR3 sequence is 15 residues long. Germline V gene lookup returns CDR1 SGHDT and CDR2 YYEEEE. Trimming pared 0 bases from V and 4 bases from J, leaving 11 bases between. This chain's CDR3 is CASSLGGVPNQPQHF. The CDR3 DNA follows: TGTGCCAGCAGCTTGGGGGGGGTACCAAATCAGCCCCAGCATTTT. Based on the CDR3 plus reference TRBV5-6 and TRBJ1-5, the full variable domain is DAGVTQSPTHLIKTRGQQVTLRCSPKSGHDTVSWYQQALGQGPQFIFQYYEEEERQRGNFPDRFSGHQFPNYSSELNVNALLLGDSALYLCASSLGGVPNQPQHFGDGTRLSIL.

The chain recombines TRBV30 with TRBJ1-5; possible D gene TRBD1, 5 bases. Between the trimmed V and J ends, which lost 0 bases and 2 bases, there was a span of 17 bases. CDR1 and CDR2 from the germline V gene are GTSNPN and SVGIG (reference sequence). The CDR3 length is 17 residues. The CDR3 region has the DNA TGTGCCTGGAGTGTACACTCGGCAGGGAAGGGCAATCAGCCCCAGCATTTT. The encoded protein is CAWSVHSAGKGNQPQHF.

This clonotype appeared a few times. This sequence joins TRBV10-3 and TRBJ2-4; D is possibly TRBD1 or TRBD2 (6 bases each). The germline V gene has CDR1 ENHRY and CDR2 SYGVKD. The CDR3 loop spans 13 amino acids. V lost 3 bases, J lost 9 bases, and 12 bases lay in between. CDR3 in DNA: TGTGCCATCAGTGATGGGGGGCTAAGCATTCAGTACTTC. Its protein is CAISDGGLSIQYF.

The CDR3 spells CSARGGFSGSSYNEQFF. CDR3 nucleotides: TGCAGTGCTAGGGGGGGATTTAGCGGGAGTTCGTACAATGAGCAGTTCTTC. The rearrangement joins TRBV20-1 to TRBJ2-1; the match to TRBD2 covers 9 bases. The CDR3 totals 17 residues. V lost 3 bases and J lost 4; bases outside the gene matches: 13. Germline V gene data show CDR1 as DFQATT and CDR2 as SNEGSKA (reference sequence).

This clonotype was picked up a small number of times. J is TRBJ2-1 and V is TRBV12-3 or TRBV12-4, with 7 bases aligning to TRBD2. The CDR3 extends over 15 amino acids. V shed 2 bases, J shed 2 bases, and the junction held 3 bases outside the gene matches. The CDR3 coding sequence is TGTGCCAGCAGTTTATCAGCGGGAACCTACAATGAGCAGTTCTTC. Translation: CASSLSAGTYNEQFF.

This rearrangement joins TRBV21-1 to TRBJ1-5; the table's D call TRBD1 went unverified against the DNA. TRBV21-1 is a known pseudogene. This CDR3 spans 14 amino acids. This CDR3 is CASSPDTFGQPQHF. DNA for the CDR3: TGTGCCAGCAGCCCGGACACCTTCGGGCAGCCCCAGCATTTT.

This clonotype was seen more than once but under ten times. The chain combines TRBV25-1 with TRBJ2-7, with D maybe TRBD2 (7 bases). Germline CDR1 MGHDK, CDR2 SYGVNS. The CDR3 runs 15 residues. Between the trimmed V and J ends, which lost 2 bases and 7 bases, there was a span of 18 bases. The CDR3 sequence is CASSEQGRGINEQYF. CDR3 in DNA: TGTGCCAGCAGTGAACAGGGGAGGGGTATCAATGAGCAGTACTTC.

V usage is TRBV29-1 and J usage is TRBJ1-2; tentative D call: TRBD1 (6 bases). With 4 bases removed from V and 5 bases from J, the gap between germline ends came to 11 bases. The CDR3 is made up of 12 amino acids. Germline values: CDR1 SQVTM, CDR2 ANQGSEA. Here the CDR3 reads CSVAITGYGYTF. The CDR3 DNA reads TGCAGCGTTGCCATCACAGGGTATGGCTACACCTTC. The full variable domain, in which reference TRBV29-1 and TRBJ1-2 provide the parts outside the CDR3, is SAVISQKPSRDICQRGTSLTIQCQVDSQVTMMFWYRQQPGQSLTLIATANQGSEATYESGFVIDKFPISRPNLTFSTLTVSNMSPEDSSIYLCSVAITGYGYTFGSGTRLTVV.

The V gene is TRBV6-5, the J gene TRBJ2-1, with no clear D. The V and J ends lost 2 bases and 10 bases respectively, with 21 bases between them. CDR3 length: 16 residues. Germline V gene lookup returns CDR1 MNHEY and CDR2 SVGAGI. DNA for the CDR3: TGTGCCAGCAGTTACGACCTCTGGGGATCCAAAGGAGAGCAGTTCTTC. Translated, it gives CASSYDLWGSKGEQFF.

This clonotype was detected many times. The chain combines TRBV5-6 with TRBJ2-7; D gene ambiguous. CDR1 is SGHDT, CDR2 YYEEEE, per germline. V lost 0 bases to trimming and J lost 4 bases, with 11 bases between them. CDR3 size: 14 residues. Here the CDR3 reads CASSLAVGGYEQYF. The CDR3 nucleotides read TGTGCCAGCAGCTTGGCGGTGGGCGGATACGAGCAGTACTTC.

This clonotype was picked up a small number of times. The V gene is TRBV4-3, the J gene TRBJ2-7; 11 bases match TRBD2. The CDR3 is 17 residues long. V was clipped by 5 bases and J by 3 bases; unmatched bases: 12. Germline CDR1 reads LGHNA; CDR2 reads YSLEER. The CDR3 loop reads CASSRTAGTSGNYEQYF. The CDR3 DNA reads as TGCGCCAGCAGCAGAACGGCCGGGACTAGCGGCAACTACGAGCAGTACTTC.

In DNA form, the CDR3 reads TGTGCCATCGACTCTAGCGGGAGGGCCGAAGGGTACAATGAGCAGTACTTC. This gives the protein CAIDSSGRAEGYNEQYF. The chain joins TRBV10-3 to TRBJ2-1, with 12 bases identical to TRBD2. The end of the DNA is better explained by TRBJ2-7, so the J call may be wrong. The CDR3 totals 17 residues. CDR1 ENHRY and CDR2 SYGVKD come from the germline V gene.

The chain recombines TRBV21-1 with TRBJ2-7; TRBD1, the D gene given by the table, was not confirmed from the DNA. TRBV21-1 is given as a pseudogene. The CDR3 totals 14 residues. The CDR3 DNA sequence: TGTGCCAGCAGCAAAAGGAGGGGGAGCTGCGAGCAGTACTTC. Its protein is CASSKRRGSCEQYF.

The chain carries TRBV15 and TRBJ2-1; 9 bases are a match to TRBD2. CDR1 LNHNV and CDR2 YYDKDF come from the germline V gene (reference sequence). After removal of 0 bases from V and 4 bases from J, the junction contained 4 bases not matched to a gene. The CDR3 extends over 16 amino acids. Here the CDR3 DNA reads TGTGCCACCAGCAGAGATATAGCGGGAGTTTACAATGAGCAGTTCTTC. Its protein product is CATSRDIAGVYNEQFF.